The entry below gives a single TCR beta chain sequence along with its context. The data belong to a study of shared clonotypes between healthy human individuals. The repertoire was sequenced with immunoSEQ multiplex PCR; TCRdb's copy has only in-frame clones and lacks some. The repertoire includes under 1,100,000 clones, around 78% of them detected once, and 0.5% to 0.65% sits in the top ten. This CDR3 has 14 amino acids. The V segment lost 7 bases and the J segment 7 bases; nucleotides outside the gene matches: 11. Germline V gene lookup returns CDR1 MDHEN and CDR2 SYDVKM. The donors were adults (healthy and HIV-negative) with no recent acute infections or vaccinations.

Source material: memory CD4+ T cells from PBMCs. The subset denotes: CD45RA-negative fraction. The chain carries TRBV28 and TRBJ1-2, with 8 bases fitting TRBD1. This TCR derives from a man aged 18 to 29 in good health. Some clones in this sample may be carry-over from other donors' samples. CDR3 sequence: CASTASRGHGGYTF. CDR3 bases: TGTGCCAGCACGGCTAGCAGGGGGCACGGTGGCTACACCTTC.